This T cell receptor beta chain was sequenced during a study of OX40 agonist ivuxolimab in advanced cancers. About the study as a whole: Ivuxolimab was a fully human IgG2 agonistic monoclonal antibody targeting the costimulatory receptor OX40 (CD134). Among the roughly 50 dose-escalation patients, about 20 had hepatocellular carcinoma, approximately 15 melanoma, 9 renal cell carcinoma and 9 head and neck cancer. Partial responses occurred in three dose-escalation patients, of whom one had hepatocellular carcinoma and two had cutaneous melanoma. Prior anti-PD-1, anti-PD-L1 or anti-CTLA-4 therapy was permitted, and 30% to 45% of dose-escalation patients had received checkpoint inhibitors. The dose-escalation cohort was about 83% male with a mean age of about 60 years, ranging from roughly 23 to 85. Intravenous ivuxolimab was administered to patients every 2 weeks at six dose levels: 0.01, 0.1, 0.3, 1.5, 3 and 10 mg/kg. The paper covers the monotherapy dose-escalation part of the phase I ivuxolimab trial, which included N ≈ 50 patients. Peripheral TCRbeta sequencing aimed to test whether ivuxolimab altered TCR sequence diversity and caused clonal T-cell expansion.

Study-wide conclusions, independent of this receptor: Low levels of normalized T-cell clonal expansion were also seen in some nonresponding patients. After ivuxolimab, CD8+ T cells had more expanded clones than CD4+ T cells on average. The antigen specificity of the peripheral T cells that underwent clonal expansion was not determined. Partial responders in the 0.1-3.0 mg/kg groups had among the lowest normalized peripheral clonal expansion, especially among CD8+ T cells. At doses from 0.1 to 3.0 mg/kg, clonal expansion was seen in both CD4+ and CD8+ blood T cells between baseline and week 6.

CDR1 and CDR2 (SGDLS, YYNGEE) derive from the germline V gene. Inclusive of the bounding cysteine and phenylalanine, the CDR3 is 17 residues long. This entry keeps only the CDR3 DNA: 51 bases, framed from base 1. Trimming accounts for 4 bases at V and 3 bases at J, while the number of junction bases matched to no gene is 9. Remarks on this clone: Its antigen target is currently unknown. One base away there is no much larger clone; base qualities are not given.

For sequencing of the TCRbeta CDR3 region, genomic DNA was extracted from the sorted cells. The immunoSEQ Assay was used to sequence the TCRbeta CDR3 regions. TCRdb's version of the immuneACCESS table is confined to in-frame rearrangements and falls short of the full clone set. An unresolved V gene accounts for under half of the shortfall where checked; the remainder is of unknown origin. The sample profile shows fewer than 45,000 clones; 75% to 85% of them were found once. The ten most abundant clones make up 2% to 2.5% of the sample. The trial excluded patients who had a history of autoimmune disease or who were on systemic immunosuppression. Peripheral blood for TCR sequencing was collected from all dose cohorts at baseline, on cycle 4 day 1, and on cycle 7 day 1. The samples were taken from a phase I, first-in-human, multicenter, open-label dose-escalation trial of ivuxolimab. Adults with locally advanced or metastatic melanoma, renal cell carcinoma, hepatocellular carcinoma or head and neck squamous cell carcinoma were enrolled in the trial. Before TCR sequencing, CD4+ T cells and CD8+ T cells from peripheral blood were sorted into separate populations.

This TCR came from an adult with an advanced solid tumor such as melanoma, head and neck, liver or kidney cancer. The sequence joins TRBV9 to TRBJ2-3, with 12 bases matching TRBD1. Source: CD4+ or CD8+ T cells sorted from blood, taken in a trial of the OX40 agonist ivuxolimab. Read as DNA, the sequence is TGTGCCAGCAGCCTGACCGGGACAGGGGGCGGGACAGATACGCAGTATTTT. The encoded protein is CASSLTGTGGGTDTQYF.